These 29 T cell receptor beta chains were all obtained from the same sample, sequenced in a study of cytomegalovirus exposure and HLA in healthy donors (TCRdb year 2017). Library preparation employed the immunoSEQ multiplex PCR assay. In TCRdb, the immuneACCESS table is reduced to in-frame sequences with V and J assigned. These tables do not hold every clone; where another copy was compared, an unresolved V gene accounts for under half, and the others remain unexplained. This sample lists roughly 50,000 clones; roughly 93% were detected once. The ten largest make up 1.5% to 2% of the sample. The specimen was PBMCs. These receptors were obtained from a woman under 30 in good health and CMV-seropositive.

The V gene is TRBV9, the J gene TRBJ2-7; D unclear. Germline values: CDR1 SGDLS, CDR2 YYNGEE. This CDR3 is 16 amino acids long. The V end lost 0 bases, the J end lost 2 bases, and 15 bases lay between the germline ends. This chain's CDR3 is CASSVGSRFQAYEQYF. The CDR3 bases are TGTGCCAGCAGCGTAGGTAGTAGGTTTCAGGCCTACGAGCAGTACTTC.

The J gene is TRBJ2-2, the V gene TRBV4-3; possible D gene TRBD2, 5 bases. V was trimmed by 0 bases and J by 4 bases, leaving 15 bases between them. Germline values: CDR1 LGHNA, CDR2 YSLEER. This CDR3 is 17 amino acids long. CDR3 residues: CASSQDRKRLLTGELFF. The CDR3 bases are TGCGCCAGCAGCCAAGATCGGAAGCGGCTACTCACCGGGGAGCTGTTTTTT.

The J gene is TRBJ2-5, the V gene TRBV14; D gene ambiguous. V shed 3 bases and J shed 5 bases, with 13 bases lying between them. Germline V gives CDR1 SGHDN, CDR2 FVKESK. CDR3 size: 14 residues. The CDR3 loop reads CASSQGLLRETQYF. CDR3 DNA sequence: TGTGCCAGCAGCCAGGGCCTCCTCCGGGAGACCCAGTACTTC.

This chain connects TRBV29-1 to TRBJ2-1, with a possible D match to TRBD2 (5 bases). V lost 8 bases and J lost 1, with 15 bases in between. Looked up from germline, CDR1 is SQVTM and CDR2 is ANQGSEA. The CDR3 covers 14 residues. The DNA for the CDR3 is TGCAGCTCGAGGCCGGACTTATCCTACAATGAGCAGTTCTTC. Translated, it gives CSSRPDLSYNEQFF.

V is TRBV5-1 and J is TRBJ2-5; D is ambiguous. Trimming cost V 4 bases and J 3 bases, with 16 bases left between them. Germline V lookup: CDR1 SGHRS, CDR2 YFSETQ. There are 15 residues in the CDR3. CDR3 sequence reads: CASSGDPGYKETQYF. DNA of the CDR3: TGCGCCAGCAGCGGCGATCCGGGTTACAAAGAGACCCAGTACTTC.

Here the CDR3 DNA reads TGTGCCAGCAGTGAAAGCTACTATGGCTACACCTTC. This codes for CASSESYYGYTF. The chain carries TRBV6-1 and TRBJ1-2; D remains ambiguous. CDR3 length equals 12 residues. The V and J ends lost 2 bases and 3 bases respectively, with 4 bases between them. Germline V gene lookup returns CDR1 MNHNS and CDR2 SASEGT.

The DNA for the CDR3 is TGTGCCAGCAGTTCCCCGGGACAGGGGGATTCCTATGGCTACACCTTC. Translation gives CASSSPGQGDSYGYTF. The gene calls are TRBV28 and TRBJ1-2, with TRBD1 identical over 11 bases. Unmatched junction bases numbered 8, after V lost 4 bases and J lost 4 bases. The CDR3 is made up of 16 amino acids. Germline assignment: CDR1 MDHEN and CDR2 SYDVKM.

The chain carries TRBV5-4 and TRBJ1-2; perhaps TRBD1 as D (5 bases). The CDR3 has 12 amino acids. Germline assignment: CDR1 SGHNT and CDR2 YYREEE (reference sequence). V was cut by 5 bases and J by 6 bases, with 11 bases left in between. The CDR3 sequence: CASRYPGNGYTF. For the CDR3, the DNA is TGTGCCAGCAGGTACCCAGGGAATGGCTACACCTTC. The full variable domain, its missing parts supplied by reference TRBV5-4 and TRBJ1-2, is ETGVTQSPTHLIKTRGQQVTLRCSSQSGHNTVSWYQQALGQGPQFIFQYYREEENGRGNFPPRFSGLQFPNYSSELNVNALELDDSALYLCASRYPGNGYTFGSGTRLTVV.

CDR3: CASSPGDRVHEQYF. The CDR3 nucleotides read TGTGCCAGCTCACCCGGGGACAGGGTGCACGAGCAGTACTTC. The gene calls are TRBV18 and TRBJ2-7; 9 nucleotides agree with TRBD1. The CDR3 loop spans 14 amino acids. Germline V lookup: CDR1 KGHSH, CDR2 LQKENI. The V gene end was trimmed by 3 bases and the J gene end by 5 bases; junction bases not matched to a gene: 5.

This clone showed up just once. J is TRBJ1-2 and V is TRBV6-5, with 7 bases aligning to TRBD1. The CDR3 extends over 11 amino acids. V lost 6 bases, J lost 8 bases, and 3 bases stayed unmatched. Germline values: CDR1 MNHEY, CDR2 SVGAGI. The CDR3 reads CASSDREGYTF. CDR3 in DNA: TGTGCCAGCAGCGACAGGGAAGGCTACACCTTC.

The V call is TRBV10-3, the J call TRBJ2-1; D possibly corresponds to TRBD2 (5 bases). V was shortened by 3 bases and J by 6 bases, with 12 bases between the two germline ends. The germline gives CDR1 ENHRY, CDR2 SYGVKD. CDR3 length equals 14 residues. The CDR3 DNA follows: TGTGCCATCAGTGAAGGAGGACGGGGCAATGAGCAGTTCTTC. As protein: CAISEGGRGNEQFF.

A single count supports this clone. This rearrangement joins TRBV7-2 to TRBJ2-3; TRBD1 agrees at 11 bases. V lost 4 bases and J lost 8; bases outside the gene matches: 14. Germline V gives CDR1 SGHTA, CDR2 FQGNSA. This CDR3 has 17 residues. CDR3 sequence: CASSSGFRDRGMGTQYF. CDR3 DNA: TGTGCCAGCAGCTCTGGTTTCCGGGACAGGGGGATGGGTACGCAGTATTTT.

The V and J genes are TRBV27 and TRBJ2-7, with a tentative D call TRBD1 (6 bases). Trimming took 5 bases from V and 4 from J, leaving 15 bases between them. This CDR3 has 14 amino acids. The germline gives CDR1 MNHEY, CDR2 SMNVEV (reference sequence). The DNA of the CDR3 is TGTGCCAGCAGTCCTGGACAGTCCGGGTACGAGCAGTACTTC. This gives the protein CASSPGQSGYEQYF.

The chain joins TRBV11-2 to TRBJ1-3, with D possibly TRBD1 on 5 matching bases. Between the trimmed V and J ends, which lost 1 base and 2 bases, there was a span of 12 bases. The germline gives CDR1 SGHAT, CDR2 FQNNGV. This CDR3 is 16 amino acids long. The CDR3 reads CASSLAGYITGNTIYF. CDR3 bases: TGTGCCAGCAGCTTAGCAGGGTATATCACTGGAAACACCATATATTTT. The variable domain in full, completed from reference TRBV11-2 and TRBJ1-3, reads EAGVAQSPRYKIIEKRQSVAFWCNPISGHATLYWYQQILGQGPKLLIQFQNNGVVDDSQLPKDRFSAERLKGVDSTLKIQPAKLEDSAVYLCASSLAGYITGNTIYFGEGSWLTVV.

This clone is a singleton in its sample. This chain links TRBV30 with TRBJ2-7; perhaps TRBD1 as D (6 bases). Germline V gene sequence: CDR1 GTSNPN, CDR2 SVGIG (reference sequence). The CDR3 totals 12 residues. V was trimmed by 4 bases and J by 3 bases, leaving 10 bases between them. The CDR3 loop is CAWKGDRYEQYF. The CDR3 DNA is TGTGCCTGGAAGGGGGACCGCTACGAGCAGTACTTC.

The chain employs TRBV14 and TRBJ2-7; tentatively, D is TRBD1 (5 bases). Trimming left V 1 base short and J 4 bases short, with 14 bases between. Per germline, CDR1 SGHDN and CDR2 FVKESK. The CDR3 covers 15 residues. CDR3 nucleotides: TGTGCCAGCAGCCAAGGATGGCAGGGTGTGTACGAGCAGTACTTC. Translation: CASSQGWQGVYEQYF.

The chain joins TRBV4-1 to TRBJ2-7, with TRBD2 identical over 7 bases. Germline V gene sequence: CDR1 MGHRA, CDR2 YSYEKL. Trimming removed 0 bases from V and 5 bases from J; junction bases left unmatched: 1. This CDR3 is built from 13 residues. The CDR3 DNA reads as TGCGCCAGCAGCCAAGATCGGGGGGACGAGCAGTACTTC. Amino acids: CASSQDRGDEQYF.

This clone was seen only once. CDR3 region: CASSLHGGRKEAFF. CDR3 coding DNA: TGTGCCAGCAGCTTACACGGGGGGCGCAAAGAAGCTTTCTTT. The gene calls are TRBV5-4 and TRBJ1-1, with TRBD1 as a possible D gene (6 bases). The V and J ends lost 2 bases and 8 bases respectively, with 16 bases between them. Germline loops: CDR1 SGHNT, CDR2 YYREEE (reference sequence). The CDR3 is 14 amino acids.

The chain combines TRBV9 with TRBJ2-1; D gene uncertain. The CDR3 is made up of 13 amino acids. In germline, CDR1 is SGDLS, CDR2 YYNGEE. Trimming removed 1 base at V and 4 bases at J, with 6 bases between. Written as DNA, the CDR3 is TGTGCCAGCAGCGTATTCGGGTACAATGAGCAGTTCTTC. Encoded protein: CASSVFGYNEQFF.

The gene calls are TRBV4-3 and TRBJ1-6; 11 bases line up with TRBD1. After removal of 1 base from V and 9 bases from J, the junction contained 2 bases not matched to a gene. This CDR3 contains 15 residues. Germline V CDR1 and CDR2: LGHNA, YSLEER. CDR3 protein: CASSQVGTGGSPLHF. In DNA, the CDR3 is TGCGCCAGCAGCCAAGTTGGGACAGGGGGTTCACCCCTCCACTTT.

On this clone itself: The sample contains more than one DNA sequence encoding this CDR3. The chain links TRBV4-3 to TRBJ2-1; D possibly corresponds to TRBD1 (5 bases). V was clipped by 0 bases and J by 0 bases, with 12 bases between them. The CDR3 covers 17 residues. Germline V CDR1 and CDR2: LGHNA, YSLEER. The CDR3 here is CASSQETGPSSYNEQFF. The CDR3 coding sequence is TGCGCCAGCAGCCAAGAAACAGGACCGAGCTCCTACAATGAGCAGTTCTTC.

The chain carries TRBV11-3 and TRBJ2-1; D uncertain. V was trimmed by 3 bases and J by 8 bases, leaving 11 bases between them. CDR3 length: 13 residues. Germline lookup yields CDR1 SGHNT and CDR2 YENEEA. CDR3 residues: CASSFGGSDEQFF. The DNA of the CDR3 is TGTGCCAGCAGCTTTGGCGGCAGCGATGAGCAGTTCTTC.

CDR3 DNA: TGCGCCAGCAGACCGGACAGGGGATACGGCTACACCTTC. Translated, it gives CASRPDRGYGYTF. The chain couples TRBV4-1 to TRBJ1-2, with 9 bases lining up with TRBD1. Germline V gives CDR1 MGHRA, CDR2 YSYEKL. The CDR3 extends over 13 amino acids. Germline trimming cut 6 bases from V and 8 bases from J; bases unmatched to any gene: 7.

The chain carries TRBV6-6 and TRBJ2-3, with no clear D. The CDR3 totals 16 residues. Germline lookup yields CDR1 MNHNY and CDR2 SVGAGI (reference sequence). Trimming removed 0 bases at V and 1 base at J, with 11 bases between. The CDR3 sequence is CASSYSYLVGTDTQYF. In DNA form, the CDR3 reads TGTGCCAGCAGTTACTCTTATCTAGTCGGCACAGATACGCAGTATTTT.

The gene calls are TRBV7-2 and TRBJ1-3; tentatively, D is TRBD1 (5 bases). V dropped 0 bases and J dropped 4 bases, with 10 bases sitting between them. The CDR3 loop spans 15 amino acids. Germline values: CDR1 SGHTA, CDR2 FQGNSA. DNA of the CDR3: TGTGCCAGCAGCTTAGCGACAGCACCAGGAAACACCATATATTTT. It specifies CASSLATAPGNTIYF.

This chain uses TRBV2 with TRBJ2-1, with 10 bases fitting TRBD2. The J segment lost 4 bases and the V segment lost 6 bases, leaving 6 bases of the junction unmatched. CDR3 length equals 15 residues. In germline, CDR1 is SNHLY, CDR2 FYNNEI. The DNA for the CDR3 is TGTGCCAGCAGGGCTAGCGGGGGCATTTACAATGAGCAGTTCTTC. Translated, it gives CASRASGGIYNEQFF.

The V gene is TRBV6-4, the J gene TRBJ2-3, with TRBD1 matching over 10 bases. The ends lost 4 bases at V and 3 bases at J; junction bases unmatched: 4. CDR3 size: 15 residues. CDR1 MRHNA and CDR2 SNTAGT come from the germline V gene. The CDR3 coding sequence is TGTGCCAGCAGTGTGACAGGGGGCGGGACAGATACGCAGTATTTT. This sequence encodes CASSVTGGGTDTQYF.

The chain joins TRBV9 to TRBJ2-6, with a tentative D call TRBD1 (5 bases). In germline, CDR1 is SGDLS, CDR2 YYNGEE. Trimming pared 0 bases from V and 2 bases from J, leaving 6 bases between. There are 15 residues in the CDR3. The CDR3 nucleotides read TGTGCCAGCAGCGTAGGACAGACTGGGGCCAACGTCCTGACTTTC. As protein: CASSVGQTGANVLTF.

The genes are TRBV2 and TRBJ2-5, with 8 nucleotides matching TRBD2. CDR3 length: 15 amino acids. The germline V gene has CDR1 SNHLY and CDR2 FYNNEI. The ends lost 6 bases at V and 5 bases at J; junction bases unmatched: 11. CDR3 nucleotide sequence: TGTGCCAGCAGCGGGAGGGCCACAAAGTGGGAGACCCAGTACTTC. It is translated as CASSGRATKWETQYF.